Listed below are T cell receptor beta chains from one sample, sequenced in a study of cytomegalovirus exposure and HLA in healthy donors. Here immunoSEQ multiplex PCR was the method, and the copy in TCRdb shows in-frame clones only, minus some. This table holds about 120,000 clones, roughly 9% found once. Sequences were obtained from PBMCs. The source is a woman between 40 and 55 years old in good health and CMV-seropositive. The CDR3 runs from the conserved cysteine through the conserved F or W. Fields, in order: J gene, V gene, D gene, clone size, CDR3 protein, CDR3 DNA. A D gene is named only where the DNA matches it firmly. Size tells how often a clone was seen (once, few, many) or the class of an expanded clone, and some rows leave it out.

j_gene: TRBJ2-7
v_gene: TRBV5-5
d_gene: NA
abundance: once
CDR3aa: CASSLTYSSYEQYF
CDR3nt: TGTGCCAGCAGCTTGACGTACAGTTCCTACGAGCAGTACTTC

j_gene: TRBJ1-2
v_gene: TRBV9
d_gene: NA
abundance: few
CDR3aa: CASSKGEGATLAYGYTF
CDR3nt: TGTGCCAGCAGCAAGGGGGAAGGGGCGACTCTAGCCTATGGCTACACCTTC

j_gene: TRBJ1-5
v_gene: TRBV7-9
d_gene: TRBD1
abundance: NA
CDR3aa: CASSFGTDNQPQHF
CDR3nt: TGTGCCAGCAGCTTCGGGACAGACAATCAGCCCCAGCATTTT

j_gene: TRBJ1-1
v_gene: TRBV7-6
d_gene: NA
abundance: few
CDR3aa: CASSLTARGTEAFF
CDR3nt: TGTGCCAGCAGCTTAACAGCCAGAGGGACTGAAGCTTTCTTT

j_gene: TRBJ2-7
v_gene: TRBV6-1
d_gene: NA
abundance: NA
CDR3aa: CASSESGPGVGNEQYF
CDR3nt: TGTGCCAGCAGTGAGAGCGGCCCGGGAGTCGGGAACGAGCAGTACTTC

j_gene: TRBJ2-3
v_gene: TRBV19
d_gene: NA
abundance: few
CDR3aa: CASSIDLGLRKYF
CDR3nt: TGTGCCAGTAGTATAGATCTGGGACTTAGGAAGTATTTT

j_gene: TRBJ1-4
v_gene: TRBV6-5
d_gene: TRBD1
abundance: NA
CDR3aa: CASRNRDSSNEKLFF
CDR3nt: TGTGCCAGCAGAAACCGGGACAGCAGTAATGAAAAACTGTTTTTT

j_gene: TRBJ2-1
v_gene: TRBV10-1
d_gene: NA
abundance: NA
CDR3aa: CASSESPQVNEQFF
CDR3nt: TGCGCCAGCAGTGAGAGCCCCCAGGTCAATGAGCAGTTCTTC

j_gene: TRBJ1-2
v_gene: TRBV2
d_gene: NA
abundance: NA
CDR3aa: CASSAPGGLPYGYTF
CDR3nt: TGTGCCAGCAGCGCCCCCGGGGGGCTCCCTTATGGCTACACCTTC

j_gene: TRBJ2-7
v_gene: TRBV30
d_gene: NA
abundance: few
CDR3aa: CAWSVTSSYEQYF
CDR3nt: TGTGCCTGGAGTGTGACATCCTCCTACGAGCAGTACTTC

j_gene: TRBJ1-1
v_gene: TRBV6-6
d_gene: NA
abundance: NA
CDR3aa: CASGGISGDAFF
CDR3nt: TGTGCCAGCGGTGGGATCTCAGGGGATGCTTTCTTT

j_gene: TRBJ2-3
v_gene: TRBV19
d_gene: NA
abundance: few
CDR3aa: CASSPRSKDTQYF
CDR3nt: TGTGCCAGTAGTCCTCGGTCCAAAGATACGCAGTATTTT

j_gene: TRBJ2-3
v_gene: TRBV18
d_gene: TRBD1
abundance: few
CDR3aa: CASSPRGPGTDTQYF
CDR3nt: TGTGCCAGCTCACCGAGGGGGCCGGGTACAGATACGCAGTATTTT

j_gene: TRBJ2-1
v_gene: TRBV4-1
d_gene: TRBD2
abundance: NA
CDR3aa: CASSQGGGGKFF
CDR3nt: TGCGCCAGCAGCCAGGGTGGCGGGGGGAAGTTCTTC

j_gene: TRBJ1-5
v_gene: TRBV2
d_gene: NA
abundance: NA
CDR3aa: CASSEAVAGSQPQHF
CDR3nt: TGTGCCAGCAGTGAAGCGGTGGCAGGGTCTCAGCCCCAGCATTTT

j_gene: TRBJ2-1
v_gene: TRBV5-6
d_gene: NA
abundance: few
CDR3aa: CASSLVYGVYNEQFF
CDR3nt: TGTGCCAGCAGCTTGGTTTACGGTGTCTACAATGAGCAGTTCTTC

j_gene: TRBJ2-1
v_gene: TRBV6-5
d_gene: TRBD1
abundance: few
CDR3aa: CASSSGQEYNEQFF
CDR3nt: TGTGCCAGCAGTAGCGGACAGGAGTACAATGAGCAGTTCTTC

j_gene: TRBJ1-1
v_gene: TRBV10-3
d_gene: TRBD1
abundance: NA
CDR3aa: CAIRTGYEAFF
CDR3nt: TGTGCCATCAGGACAGGGTATGAAGCTTTCTTT

j_gene: TRBJ2-7
v_gene: TRBV5-5
d_gene: NA
abundance: few
CDR3aa: CASSLGAGSHEQYF
CDR3nt: TGTGCCAGCAGCTTGGGGGCAGGGTCCCACGAGCAGTACTTC

j_gene: TRBJ1-1
v_gene: TRBV6-5
d_gene: NA
abundance: NA
CDR3aa: CASSKQGGYTEAFF
CDR3nt: TGTGCCAGCAGTAAACAGGGTGGGTACACTGAAGCTTTCTTT

j_gene: TRBJ2-2
v_gene: TRBV5-1
d_gene: TRBD1
abundance: few
CDR3aa: CASSLEGQGNTGELFF
CDR3nt: TGCGCCAGCAGCTTGGAGGGACAGGGCAACACCGGGGAGCTGTTTTTT

j_gene: TRBJ1-1
v_gene: TRBV9
d_gene: NA
abundance: NA
CDR3aa: CASSVVGLGGTEAFF
CDR3nt: TGTGCCAGCAGCGTAGTCGGTTTGGGGGGCACTGAAGCTTTCTTT